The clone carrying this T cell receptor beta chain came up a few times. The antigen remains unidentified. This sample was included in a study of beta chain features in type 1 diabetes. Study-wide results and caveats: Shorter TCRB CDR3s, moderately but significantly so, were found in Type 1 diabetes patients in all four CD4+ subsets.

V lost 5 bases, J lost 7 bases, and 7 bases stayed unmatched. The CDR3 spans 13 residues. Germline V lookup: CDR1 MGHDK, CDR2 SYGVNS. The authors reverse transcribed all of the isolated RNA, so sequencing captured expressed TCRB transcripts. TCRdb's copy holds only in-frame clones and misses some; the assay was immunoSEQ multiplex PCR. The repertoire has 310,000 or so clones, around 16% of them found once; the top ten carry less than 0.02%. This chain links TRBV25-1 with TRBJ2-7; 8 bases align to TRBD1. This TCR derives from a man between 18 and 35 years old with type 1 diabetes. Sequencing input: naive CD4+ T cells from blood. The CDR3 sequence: CASSFRQGREQYF. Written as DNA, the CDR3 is TGTGCCAGCAGTTTCCGACAGGGGAGGGAGCAGTACTTC.